One sample yielded the 8 T cell receptor beta chains listed below, sequenced in a study of cytomegalovirus exposure and HLA in healthy donors. 13 Jbeta primers and 60 Vbeta primers were used for the PCR. Only in-frame clones appear in the TCRdb table, and some are missing; sequencing was by immunoSEQ multiplex PCR. This table has fewer than 300,000 clones, 86% appearing once. Material: PBMCs. Receptors originate from a man aged 40-55 years in good health and CMV-seropositive.

J is TRBJ1-3 and V is TRBV18; the D gene is possibly TRBD1 (6 bases). There are 16 residues in the CDR3. The V gene lost 3 bases and the J gene lost 0 bases, with 12 bases spanning the gap. CDR1 KGHSH and CDR2 LQKENI come from the germline V gene. The CDR3 protein is CASSPDSDSSGNTIYF. As DNA, the CDR3 is TGTGCCAGCTCACCGGACAGTGACAGCTCTGGAAACACCATATATTTT.

V usage is TRBV19 and J usage is TRBJ2-7, with TRBD1 identical over 9 bases. V lost 7 bases and J lost 5; bases outside the gene matches: 6. The germline V gene has CDR1 LNHDA and CDR2 SQIVND (reference sequence). This CDR3 region has 13 residues. Here the CDR3 DNA reads TGTGCCAGTACTGCCGGGACAGGGAACGAGCAGTACTTC. Residues: CASTAGTGNEQYF.

The chain has TRBV6-1 and TRBJ2-1; 10 bases line up with TRBD2. V lost 4 bases to trimming and J lost 7 bases; unmatched junction nucleotides: 13. CDR1 is MNHNS and CDR2 is SASEGT in the germline V gene. The CDR3 length is 17 residues. Here the CDR3 DNA reads TGTGCCAGCAGTGGATCTAGCGGGAGTGTACGGAGGAATGAGCAGTTCTTC. It translates to CASSGSSGSVRRNEQFF.

This rearrangement joins TRBV5-1 to TRBJ2-5; 10 bases are a match to TRBD2. J lost 4 bases, V lost 2 bases, and 2 bases had no gene match. Germline CDR1 SGHRS, CDR2 YFSETQ. CDR3 length: 14 residues. Written as DNA, the CDR3 is TGCGCCAGCAGCTTCCGGACTAGCGGAGAGACCCAGTACTTC. Amino acids: CASSFRTSGETQYF.

The genes are TRBV28 and TRBJ1-4, with 8 nucleotides matching TRBD1. V trimming: 4 bases; J trimming: 2 bases; junction bases outside the gene matches: 6. Germline CDR1 is MDHEN and CDR2 is SYDVKM. The length of the CDR3 is 16 residues. The CDR3 loop reads CASSSHRGATNEKLFF. The CDR3 nucleotides are TGTGCCAGCAGTTCCCACAGGGGGGCGACTAATGAAAAACTGTTTTTT.

The rearrangement joins TRBV5-1 to TRBJ2-7; 9 bases match TRBD1. The V and J ends lost 4 bases and 3 bases, in that order; junction bases with no gene match: 5. The length of the CDR3 is 14 residues. From germline, CDR1 is SGHRS and CDR2 YFSETQ. The CDR3 spells CASSPATGGYEQYF. CDR3 DNA sequence: TGCGCCAGCAGCCCCGCGACAGGGGGCTACGAGCAGTACTTC. Full variable domain (missing parts from reference TRBV5-1 and TRBJ2-7): KAGVTQTPRYLIKTRGQQVTLSCSPISGHRSVSWYQQTPGQGLQFLFEYFSETQRNKGNFPGRFSGRQFSNSRSEMNVSTLELGDSALYLCASSPATGGYEQYFGPGTRLTVT.

The rearrangement links TRBV27 to TRBJ1-5; 8 nucleotides line up with TRBD1. V lost 6 bases and J lost 3; bases outside the gene matches: 4. Germline-derived CDR1 and CDR2 are MNHEY and SMNVEV (reference sequence). The CDR3 covers 14 residues. CDR3 sequence reads: CASRRTGINQPQHF. CDR3 coding DNA: TGTGCCAGCAGGCGGACAGGGATCAATCAGCCCCAGCATTTT.

The rearrangement joins TRBV5-1 to TRBJ2-3, with 7 bases lining up with TRBD1. Germline lookup yields CDR1 SGHRS and CDR2 YFSETQ. This CDR3 contains 16 residues. Trimming removed 5 bases from V and 5 bases from J; junction bases left unmatched: 14. CDR3 DNA: TGCGCCAGCAGGAGTTTGACAGGGTTAGATGGAGATACGCAGTATTTT. Amino acid sequence: CASRSLTGLDGDTQYF.